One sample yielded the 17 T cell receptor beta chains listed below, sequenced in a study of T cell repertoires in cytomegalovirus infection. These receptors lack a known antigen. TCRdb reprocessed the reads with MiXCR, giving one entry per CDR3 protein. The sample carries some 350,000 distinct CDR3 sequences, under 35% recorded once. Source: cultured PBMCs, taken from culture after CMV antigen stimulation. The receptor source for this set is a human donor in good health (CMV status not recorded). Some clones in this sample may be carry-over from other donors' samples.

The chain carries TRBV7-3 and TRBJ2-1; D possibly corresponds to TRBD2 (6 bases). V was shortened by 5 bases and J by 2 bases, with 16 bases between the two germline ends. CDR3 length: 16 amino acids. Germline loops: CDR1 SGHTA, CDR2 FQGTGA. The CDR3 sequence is CASSLGRGLPYNEQFF. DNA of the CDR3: TGTGCCAGCAGCCTGGGGCGGGGACTTCCCTACAATGAGCAGTTCTTC.

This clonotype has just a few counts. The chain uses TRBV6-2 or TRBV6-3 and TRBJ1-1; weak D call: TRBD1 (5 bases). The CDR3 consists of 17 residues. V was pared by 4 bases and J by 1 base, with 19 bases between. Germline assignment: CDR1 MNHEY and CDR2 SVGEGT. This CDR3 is CASSWAGTGLTNTEAFF. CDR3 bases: TGTGCCAGCAGTTGGGCGGGCACAGGTCTTACGAACACTGAAGCTTTCTTT.

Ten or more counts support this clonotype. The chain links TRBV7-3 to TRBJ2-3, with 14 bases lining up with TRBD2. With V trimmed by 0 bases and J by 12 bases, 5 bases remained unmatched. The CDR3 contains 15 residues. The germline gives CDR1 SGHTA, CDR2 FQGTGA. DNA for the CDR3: TGTGCCAGCAGCTTAACGGGGACTAGCGGGGGAAGCCAGTATTTT. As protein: CASSLTGTSGGSQYF.

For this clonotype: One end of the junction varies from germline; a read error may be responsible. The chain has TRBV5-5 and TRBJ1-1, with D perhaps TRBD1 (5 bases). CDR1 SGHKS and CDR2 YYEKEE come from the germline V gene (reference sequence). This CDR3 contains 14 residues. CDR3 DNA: TGTGCCAGCAGCTCCCGTTGGGGGAACGCTGAAGCTTTCTTT. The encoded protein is CASSSRWGNAEAFF.

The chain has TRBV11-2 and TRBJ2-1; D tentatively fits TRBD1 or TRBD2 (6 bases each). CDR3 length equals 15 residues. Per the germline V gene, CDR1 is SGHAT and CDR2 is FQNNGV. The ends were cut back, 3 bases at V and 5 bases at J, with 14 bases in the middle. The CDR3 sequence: CASSFLRGPDNEQFF. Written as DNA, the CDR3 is TGTGCCAGCAGCTTCCTCCGGGGGCCCGACAATGAGCAGTTCTTC.

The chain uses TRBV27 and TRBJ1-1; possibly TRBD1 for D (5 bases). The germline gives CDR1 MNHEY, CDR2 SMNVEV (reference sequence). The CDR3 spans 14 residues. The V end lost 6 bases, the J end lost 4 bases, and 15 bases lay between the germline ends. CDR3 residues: CASSPGPGTTEAFF. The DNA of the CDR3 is TGTGCCAGCAGCCCGGGGCCAGGGACCACTGAAGCTTTCTTT.

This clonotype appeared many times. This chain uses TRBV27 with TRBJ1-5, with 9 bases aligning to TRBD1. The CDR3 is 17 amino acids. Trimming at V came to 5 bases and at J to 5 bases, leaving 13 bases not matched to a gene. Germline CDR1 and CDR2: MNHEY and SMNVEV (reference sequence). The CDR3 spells CASSILQGALPHQPQHF. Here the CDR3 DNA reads TGTGCCAGCAGTATCCTACAGGGGGCATTACCGCATCAGCCCCAGCATTTT.

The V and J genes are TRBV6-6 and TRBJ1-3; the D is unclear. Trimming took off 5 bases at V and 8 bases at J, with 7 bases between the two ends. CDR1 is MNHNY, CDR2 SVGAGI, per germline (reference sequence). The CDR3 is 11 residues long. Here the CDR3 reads CASSALDTIYF. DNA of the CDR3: TGTGCCAGCAGTGCCCTGGACACCATATATTTT.

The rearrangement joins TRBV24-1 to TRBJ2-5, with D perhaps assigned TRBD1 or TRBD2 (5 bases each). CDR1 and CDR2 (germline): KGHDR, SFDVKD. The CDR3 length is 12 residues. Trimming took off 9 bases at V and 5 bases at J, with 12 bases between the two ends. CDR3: CATAGAGETQYF. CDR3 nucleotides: TGTGCCACCGCCGGGGCCGGGGAGACCCAGTACTTC.

The CDR3 is CSATIEGGSNQPQHF. For the CDR3, the DNA is TGCAGTGCTACTATTGAGGGAGGCAGCAATCAGCCCCAGCATTTT. The V call is TRBV20-1, the J call TRBJ1-5, with D uncertain. CDR3 size: 15 residues. The germline V and J ends were trimmed by 4 bases and 1 base, with 14 bases remaining between them. CDR1 is DFQATT, CDR2 SNEGSKA, per germline (reference sequence).

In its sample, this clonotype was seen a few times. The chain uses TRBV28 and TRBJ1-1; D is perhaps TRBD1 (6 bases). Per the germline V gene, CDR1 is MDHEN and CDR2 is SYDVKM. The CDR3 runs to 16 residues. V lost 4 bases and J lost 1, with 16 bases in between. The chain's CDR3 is CASSSSAAGANTEAFF. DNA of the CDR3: TGTGCCAGCAGTTCTAGTGCTGCAGGGGCGAACACTGAAGCTTTCTTT. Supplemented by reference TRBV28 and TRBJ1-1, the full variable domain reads DVKVTQSSRYLVKRTGEKVFLECVQDMDHENMFWYRQDPGLGLRLIYFSYDVKMKEKGDIPEGYSVSREKKERFSLILESASTNQTSMYLCASSSSAAGANTEAFFGQGTRLTVV.

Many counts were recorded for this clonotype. The CDR3 DNA is TGCGCCAGCAACGAGGACGGTAACTATGGCTACACCTTC. Its translation is CASNEDGNYGYTF. The rearrangement links TRBV5-1 to TRBJ1-2, with D unresolved. Germline CDR1 reads SGHRS; CDR2 reads YFSETQ. The ends were cut back, 6 bases at V and 1 base at J, with 10 bases in the middle. This CDR3 is built from 13 residues. Drawing the rest from reference TRBV5-1 and TRBJ1-2, the complete variable domain is KAGVTQTPRYLIKTRGQQVTLSCSPISGHRSVSWYQQTPGQGLQFLFEYFSETQRNKGNFPGRFSGRQFSNSRSEMNVSTLELGDSALYLCASNEDGNYGYTFGSGTRLTVV.

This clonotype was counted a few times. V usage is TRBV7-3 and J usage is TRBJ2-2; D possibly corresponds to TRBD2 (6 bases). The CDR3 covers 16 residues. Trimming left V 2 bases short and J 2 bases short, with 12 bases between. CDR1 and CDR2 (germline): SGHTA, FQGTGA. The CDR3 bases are TGTGCCAGCAGCTTAGATCTAGCGCCAAACACCGGGGAGCTGTTTTTT. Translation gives CASSLDLAPNTGELFF.

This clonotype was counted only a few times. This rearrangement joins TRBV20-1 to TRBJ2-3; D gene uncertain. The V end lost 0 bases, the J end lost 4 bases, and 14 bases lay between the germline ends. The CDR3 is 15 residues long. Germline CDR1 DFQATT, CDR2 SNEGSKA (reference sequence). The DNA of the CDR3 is TGCAGTGCTAGAGATCATCGAGTTTCTGCAGATACGCAGTATTTT. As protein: CSARDHRVSADTQYF.

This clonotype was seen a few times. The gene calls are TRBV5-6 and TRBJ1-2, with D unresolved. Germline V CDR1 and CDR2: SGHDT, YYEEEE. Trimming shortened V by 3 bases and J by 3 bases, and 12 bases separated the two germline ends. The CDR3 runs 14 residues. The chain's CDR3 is CASSSSLMDYGYTF. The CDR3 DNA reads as TGTGCCAGCAGCTCGAGTCTGATGGACTATGGCTACACCTTC.

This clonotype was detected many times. This CDR3 is CATSRERTMGLEQYF. The DNA of the CDR3 is TGTGCCACCAGCAGAGAGAGGACAATGGGGCTCGAGCAGTACTTC. The V and J genes are TRBV15 and TRBJ2-7, with D perhaps matching TRBD1 (5 bases). Germline V CDR1 and CDR2: LNHNV, YYDKDF (reference sequence). The CDR3 is 15 amino acids. V was cut by 0 bases and J by 6 bases, with 15 bases left in between.

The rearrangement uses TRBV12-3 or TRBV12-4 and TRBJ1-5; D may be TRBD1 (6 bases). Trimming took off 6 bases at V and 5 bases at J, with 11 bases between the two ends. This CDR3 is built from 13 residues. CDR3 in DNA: TGTGCCAGCAGACGAGGACAGTATCAGCCCCAGCATTTT. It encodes CASRRGQYQPQHF.